The sequence of this T cell receptor beta chain was determined in a study of cytomegalovirus exposure and HLA in healthy donors. Background on the study: Within an early data release were about 85 million unique TCRs drawn from HLA-typed donors.

There are 17 residues in the CDR3. The V gene lost 1 base and the J gene lost 2 bases, with 17 bases spanning the gap. Germline loops: CDR1 SGHNT, CDR2 YYREEE (reference sequence). The primer mix had 60 Vbeta and 13 Jbeta primers. The table came from immunoSEQ multiplex PCR; TCRdb's copy has only in-frame clones and leaves some out. Of roughly 130,000 clones in the sample, over 60% were seen once. This clone has just a few counts. Sequencing was carried out using PBMCs. This receptor was identified in a man aged 18-30 years in good health and CMV-seronegative. V usage is TRBV5-4 and J usage is TRBJ2-3; possible D gene TRBD2, 6 bases. DNA for the CDR3: TGTGCCAGCAGCTTGTCTTATCGGGAGTCCATCACAGATACGCAGTATTTT. This encodes CASSLSYRESITDTQYF.